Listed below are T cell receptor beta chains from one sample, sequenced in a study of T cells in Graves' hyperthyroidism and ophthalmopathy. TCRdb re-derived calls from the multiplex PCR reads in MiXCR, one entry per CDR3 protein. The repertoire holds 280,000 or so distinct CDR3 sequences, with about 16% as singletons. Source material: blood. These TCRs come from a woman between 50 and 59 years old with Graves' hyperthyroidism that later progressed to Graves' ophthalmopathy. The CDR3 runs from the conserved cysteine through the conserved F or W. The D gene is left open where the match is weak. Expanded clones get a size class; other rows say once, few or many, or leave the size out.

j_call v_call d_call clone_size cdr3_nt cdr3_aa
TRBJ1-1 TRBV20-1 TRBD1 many TGCAGTGCTAGGGTTGGGACAGGGGGGACTGAAGCTTTCTTT CSARVGTGGTEAFF
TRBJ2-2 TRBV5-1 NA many TGCGCCAGCAGCTTGGCCGGGGTCACCGGGGAGCTGTTTTTT CASSLAGVTGELFF
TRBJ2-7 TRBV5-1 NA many TGCGCCAGCAGCTTGGAAGAGGACTACGAGCAGTACTTC CASSLEEDYEQYF
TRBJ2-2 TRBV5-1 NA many TGCGCCAGCAGCTTGCAGGGGCGAGGCGGGGAGCTGTTTTTT CASSLQGRGGELFF
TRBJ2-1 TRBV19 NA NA TGTGCCAGTAGTGTGAGCGGGCCCTACAATGAGCAGTTCTTC CASSVSGPYNEQFF
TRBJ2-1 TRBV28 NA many TGTGCCAGCAGTTTGCTGGAGGGCGGCTACAATGAGCAGTTCTTC CASSLLEGGYNEQFF
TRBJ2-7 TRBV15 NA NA TGTGCCACCAGCACACGGACGGGGGAGCAGTACTTC CATSTRTGEQYF
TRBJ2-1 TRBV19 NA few TGTGCCAGTAGTTCCCGGACCGTCTCCTACAATGAGCAGTTCTTC CASSSRTVSYNEQFF
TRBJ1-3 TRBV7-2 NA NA TGTGCCAGCAGCTTGCAGCAGGGAAACACCATATATTTT CASSLQQGNTIYF
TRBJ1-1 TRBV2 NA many TGTGCCAGCAGGGTGAAACCCCCGTCTGGGGCTGAAGCTTTCTTT CASRVKPPSGAEAFF
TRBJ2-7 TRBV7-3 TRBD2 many TGTGCCAGCAGCTTAGGGACTAGCGGGAGGCGCGAGCAGTACTTC CASSLGTSGRREQYF
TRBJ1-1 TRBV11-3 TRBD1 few TGTGCCAGCAGCTCCTCACCTACAGGGGGGACTGAAGCTTTCTTT CASSSSPTGGTEAFF
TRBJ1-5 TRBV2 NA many TGTGCCAGCACCATGGACGATCAGCCCCAGCATTTT CASTMDDQPQHF
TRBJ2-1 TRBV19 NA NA TGTGCCAGTACCTTTACAGGGATCGAGAATGAGCAGTTCTTC CASTFTGIENEQFF
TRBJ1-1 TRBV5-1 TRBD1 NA TGCGCCAGCGAACCCACAGGGGTAACCACTGAAGCTTTCTTT CASEPTGVTTEAFF
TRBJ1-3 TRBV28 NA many TGTGCCAGCAGTTTCTCAGGAGCGCGCCGAAACACCATATATTTT CASSFSGARRNTIYF
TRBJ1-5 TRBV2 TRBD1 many TGTGCCAGCAGTGACCTCGTCGGACAGGGCAGCAATCAGCCCCAGCATTTT CASSDLVGQGSNQPQHF
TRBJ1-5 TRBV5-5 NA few TGTGCCAGCAGCTTGGAGGGGGGCTCGAATCAGCCCCAGCATTTT CASSLEGGSNQPQHF
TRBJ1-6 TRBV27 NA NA TGTGCCAGCAGTCGTCAGGGCGGGTATAATTCACCCCTCCACTTT CASSRQGGYNSPLHF
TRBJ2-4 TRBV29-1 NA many TGCAGCGTTGAGAGGGGGGGTACGGTTCGCATTCAGTACTTC CSVERGGTVRIQYF
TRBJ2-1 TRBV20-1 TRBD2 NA TGCAGTGTCGTGACTAGCGGGATCTCCTACAATGAGCAGTTCTTC CSVVTSGISYNEQFF
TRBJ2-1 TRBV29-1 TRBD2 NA TGCAGCGTATTTCTAGCGGGGGTCTACAATGAGCAGTTCTTC CSVFLAGVYNEQFF
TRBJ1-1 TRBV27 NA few TGTGCCAGCAAGGTTACAGTTGGCACTGAAGCTTTCTTT CASKVTVGTEAFF
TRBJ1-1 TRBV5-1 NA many TGCGCCAGCAGCTTGGAGAGAACTGAAGCTTTCTTT CASSLERTEAFF
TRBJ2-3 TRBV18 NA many TGTGCCAGCTCACCCACAACCGTAGATACGCAGTATTTT CASSPTTVDTQYF